Each of the 20 T cell receptor beta chains below was sequenced from the same sample in a study of control samples from healthy donors and cancer patients. Profiling relied on immunoSEQ multiplex PCR, and the TCRdb table lists in-frame clones only, not all of them. The sample records 150,000 to 200,000 clones, roughly 88% being singletons. Sequencing input: blood. These receptors were taken from a woman in her 30s in good health.

The rearrangement links TRBV4-1 to TRBJ2-1; perhaps D is TRBD1 or TRBD2 (5 bases each). The CDR3 runs 16 residues. Trimming shortened V by 3 bases and J by 6 bases, and 18 bases separated the two germline ends. Germline V gene data show CDR1 as MGHRA and CDR2 as YSYEKL. DNA of the CDR3: TGCGCCAGCAGCCACCAGTGGGGCCCCGGGACCAATGAGCAGTTCTTC. Its protein product is CASSHQWGPGTNEQFF.

The chain employs TRBV5-4 and TRBJ2-2; 7 nucleotides agree with TRBD2. The germline gives CDR1 SGHNT, CDR2 YYREEE (reference sequence). This CDR3 has 15 amino acids. J was trimmed by 4 bases and V by 1 base; bases with no gene match: 4. CDR3 bases: TGTGCCAGCAGCTTGACTAGCGAGGGCACCGGGGAGCTGTTTTTT. As protein: CASSLTSEGTGELFF.

The rearrangement links TRBV19 to TRBJ1-1; no firm D call. The germline CDR1 and CDR2 sequences are LNHDA and SQIVND (reference sequence). The CDR3 runs 13 residues. Between the trimmed V and J ends, which lost 3 bases and 3 bases, there was a span of 8 bases. The CDR3 DNA is TGTGCCAGTAGTATGTCCACCTACACTGAAGCTTTCTTT. Translated, it gives CASSMSTYTEAFF.

V usage is TRBV2 and J usage is TRBJ1-5; TRBD1 might be the D (6 bases). CDR1 and CDR2 (germline): SNHLY, FYNNEI. The CDR3 sequence is 13 residues long. With 4 bases removed from V and 4 bases from J, the gap between germline ends came to 8 bases. In nucleotides, the CDR3 is TGTGCCAGCAGTGCAGGGGAAAATCAGCCCCAGCATTTT. Encoded protein: CASSAGENQPQHF.

The V call is TRBV11-3, the J call TRBJ2-2, with D perhaps TRBD1 (6 bases). Germline assignment: CDR1 SGHNT and CDR2 YENEEA. This CDR3 is built from 14 residues. Trimming shortened V by 4 bases and J by 5 bases, and 11 bases separated the two germline ends. The CDR3 here is CASSSDSRTGELFF. DNA of the CDR3: TGTGCCAGCAGCTCGGACAGTCGGACCGGGGAGCTGTTTTTT.

This sequence joins TRBV28 and TRBJ1-6; 7 bases agree with TRBD1. The CDR3 extends over 13 amino acids. V shed 11 bases, J shed 5 bases, and the junction held 6 bases outside the gene matches. Germline assignment: CDR1 MDHEN and CDR2 SYDVKM. CDR3 amino acids: CAAEQGNNSPLHF. The CDR3 region has the DNA TGTGCCGCCGAACAGGGGAATAATTCACCCCTCCACTTT. The complete variable domain, with remaining parts taken from reference TRBV28 and TRBJ1-6, reads DVKVTQSSRYLVKRTGEKVFLECVQDMDHENMFWYRQDPGLGLRLIYFSYDVKMKEKGDIPEGYSVSREKKERFSLILESASTNQTSMYLCAAEQGNNSPLHFGNGTRLTVT.

The V gene is TRBV24-1, the J gene TRBJ1-5; 10 nucleotides agree with TRBD1. Unmatched junction bases numbered 0, after V lost 10 bases and J lost 1 base. Germline loops: CDR1 KGHDR, CDR2 SFDVKD. This CDR3 is 13 amino acids long. The CDR3 nucleotides are TGTGCCACGGGACAGGGGAGCAATCAGCCCCAGCATTTT. It is translated as CATGQGSNQPQHF.

This chain links TRBV6-1 with TRBJ1-2; 8 bases line up with TRBD1. The junction had 5 bases not matched to a gene; V was cut back by 3 bases and J by 5 bases. This CDR3 has 14 residues. Germline V gene sequence: CDR1 MNHNS, CDR2 SASEGT. Written as DNA, the CDR3 is TGTGCCAGCAGTGACCAGGGGGCTCGGTATGGCTACACCTTC. Protein product: CASSDQGARYGYTF.

The chain carries TRBV12-3 or TRBV12-4 and TRBJ2-7; D is undetermined. CDR3 length: 12 amino acids. With 6 bases removed from V and 6 bases from J, the gap between germline ends came to 12 bases. In nucleotides, the CDR3 is TGTGCCAGCAGCCCCCTTCTTGGCGAGCAGTACTTC. Encoded protein: CASSPLLGEQYF.

This sequence joins TRBV28 and TRBJ2-7; a possible D gene is TRBD2 (5 bases). The V gene lost 0 bases and the J gene lost 5 bases, with 11 bases spanning the gap. Germline V CDR1 and CDR2: MDHEN, SYDVKM. The CDR3 has 14 amino acids. The CDR3 sequence: CASSLWGVGNEQYF. The CDR3 nucleotides read TGTGCCAGCAGTTTATGGGGAGTTGGGAACGAGCAGTACTTC.

The V and J genes are TRBV7-9 and TRBJ1-1; D is unresolved. V shed 5 bases and J shed 6 bases, with 19 bases lying between them. The CDR3 is 15 residues long. From germline, CDR1 is SEHNR and CDR2 FQNEAQ (reference sequence). In DNA form, the CDR3 reads TGTGCCAGCAGCCCTCTAAGGGAGAGAAGATCTGAAGCTTTCTTT. Encoded protein: CASSPLRERRSEAFF. The full variable domain, rest sourced from reference TRBV7-9 and TRBJ1-1, is DTGVSQNPRHKITKRGQNVTFRCDPISEHNRLYWYRQTLGQGPEFLTYFQNEAQLEKSRLLSDRFSAERPKGSFSTLEIQRTEQGDSAMYLCASSPLRERRSEAFFGQGTRLTVV.

The chain carries TRBV7-9 and TRBJ2-7, with 7 bases matching TRBD1. V dropped 5 bases and J dropped 2; count of bases not matched to a gene: 9. The CDR3 length is 15 residues. CDR1 is SEHNR, CDR2 FQNEAQ, per germline (reference sequence). The CDR3 loop reads CASSPQTGFPYEQYF. The CDR3 nucleotides read TGTGCCAGCAGCCCCCAGACAGGGTTCCCCTACGAGCAGTACTTC.

The V and J genes are TRBV4-1 and TRBJ1-4; a weak D match, TRBD1 (6 bases). The ends were cut back, 1 base at V and 6 bases at J, with 15 bases in the middle. The germline V gene encodes CDR1 MGHRA and CDR2 YSYEKL. This CDR3 region has 16 residues. CDR3 coding DNA: TGCGCCAGCAGCCAAGGGAGGGGGGCAGGACATGAAAAACTGTTTTTT. Protein sequence: CASSQGRGAGHEKLFF.

This CDR3 reads CASSQSIDRAHQPQHF. The DNA for the CDR3 is TGTGCCAGCAGCCAATCGATAGACAGGGCCCATCAGCCCCAGCATTTT. The V gene is TRBV7-8, the J gene TRBJ1-5; 7 bases are shared with TRBD1. This CDR3 is built from 16 residues. The V gene end was trimmed by 5 bases and the J gene end by 5 bases; junction bases not matched to a gene: 12. CDR1 is SGHVS, CDR2 FQNEAQ, per germline.

This rearrangement joins TRBV6-1 to TRBJ2-1; 9 bases are shared with TRBD1. Germline-derived CDR1 and CDR2 are MNHNS and SASEGT. V was pared by 5 bases and J by 6 bases, with 8 bases of the junction left unmatched. The CDR3 contains 15 residues. The CDR3 sequence is CASSRGQGLVNEQFF. CDR3 nucleotide sequence: TGTGCCAGCAGTAGGGGACAGGGTTTAGTCAATGAGCAGTTCTTC.

V gene TRBV5-1 combines with J gene TRBJ2-3; D not certain. Germline values: CDR1 SGHRS, CDR2 YFSETQ. The CDR3 length is 15 residues. Trimming removed 0 bases from V and 1 base from J, with 9 bases in between. As DNA, the CDR3 is TGCGCCAGCAGCTTGGCCTTGGGCGGCACAGATACGCAGTATTTT. Its translation is CASSLALGGTDTQYF.

The chain combines TRBV7-9 with TRBJ2-6; D call uncertain. From germline, CDR1 is SEHNR and CDR2 FQNEAQ (reference sequence). V was clipped by 5 bases and J by 4 bases, with 12 bases between them. There are 15 residues in the CDR3. CDR3 protein: CASSLASPGANVLTF. The CDR3 bases are TGTGCCAGCAGCCTTGCCTCTCCCGGGGCCAACGTCCTGACTTTC.

This chain uses TRBV9 with TRBJ2-4; D could derive from TRBD1 or TRBD2 (6 bases each). This CDR3 has 15 residues. Germline CDR1 reads SGDLS; CDR2 reads YYNGEE. Trimming removed 4 bases at V and 10 bases at J, with 21 bases between. In DNA, the CDR3 is TGTGCCAGCAGCCCCCCCGTGTACGGGGGCGCAATTCAGTACTTC. Its translation: CASSPPVYGGAIQYF.

The chain employs TRBV30 and TRBJ2-5; the match to TRBD2 covers 14 bases. CDR1 is GTSNPN, CDR2 SVGIG, per germline (reference sequence). V lost 5 bases and J lost 1; bases outside the gene matches: 3. This CDR3 comprises 15 residues. CDR3 protein: CAWGLAGGIQETQYF. The CDR3, as DNA: TGTGCCTGGGGACTAGCGGGGGGAATCCAAGAGACCCAGTACTTC.

The chain employs TRBV7-2 and TRBJ1-5, with a possible D match to TRBD1 (5 bases). Germline V gives CDR1 SGHTA, CDR2 FQGNSA. Trimming took 2 bases from V and 4 from J, leaving 9 bases between them. The CDR3 is made up of 14 amino acids. The CDR3 DNA is TGTGCCAGCAGCTTAAGCGGGGCTAATCAGCCCCAGCATTTT. Encoded protein: CASSLSGANQPQHF.